The T cell receptor beta chain under discussion was sequenced for a study of OX40 agonist ivuxolimab in advanced cancers. As for the study in general: Dose-escalation patients had hepatocellular carcinoma, melanoma, renal cell or head and neck cancer.

Individuals having autoimmune disease history or systemic immunosuppression were not enrolled. Repertoires were generated with immunoSEQ multiplex PCR, while TCRdb's copy carries only in-frame clones and drops some. Among just over 50,000 clones listed, approximately 80% were seen once. The germline CDR1 and CDR2 sequences are LGHNT and FRNRAP. The CDR3 totals 17 residues. Source: CD4+ or CD8+ T cells sorted from blood, taken in a trial of the OX40 agonist ivuxolimab. This TCR derives from an adult with an advanced solid tumor such as melanoma, head and neck, liver or kidney cancer. The V and J genes are TRBV12-5 and TRBJ2-5; D not resolved. Gene TRBJ2-7 matches the end of the DNA better, so the J call may be wrong. The CDR3, as DNA: TGTGCTAGTGGTTTGGCCGCCAGCCCCCACCCATCCTACGAGCAGTACTTC. Its translation: CASGLAASPHPSYEQYF.